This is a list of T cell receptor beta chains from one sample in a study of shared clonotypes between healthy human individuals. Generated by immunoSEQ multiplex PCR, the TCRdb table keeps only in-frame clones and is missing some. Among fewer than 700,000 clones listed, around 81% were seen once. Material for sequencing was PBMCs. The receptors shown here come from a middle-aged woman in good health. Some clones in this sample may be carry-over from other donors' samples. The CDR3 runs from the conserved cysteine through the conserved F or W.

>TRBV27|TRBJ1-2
CARAIRDRILYGYTF
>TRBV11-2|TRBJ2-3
CASSLSGSNIGDTDTQYF
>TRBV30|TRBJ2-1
CAWSTSDYNEQFF
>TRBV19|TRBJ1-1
CASSIWNTEAFF
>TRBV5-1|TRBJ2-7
CASRSGQGAGYEQYF
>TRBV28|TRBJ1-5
CASSTGQGVKPQHF
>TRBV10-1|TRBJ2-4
CASSESNRGQGYSIQYF
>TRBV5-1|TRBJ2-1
CASSPGRYNEQFF
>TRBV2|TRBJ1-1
CASSESDAQGEIAFF
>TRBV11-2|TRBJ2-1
CASSLGGGGTSNNEQFF
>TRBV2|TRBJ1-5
CASSQDRGNQPQHF
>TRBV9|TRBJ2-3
CASSPLREEGTDTQYF
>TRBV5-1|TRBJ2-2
CASRGQGSGELFF
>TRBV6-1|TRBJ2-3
CASNLAGGGTDTQYF
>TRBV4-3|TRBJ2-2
CASSRAGSNTGELFF
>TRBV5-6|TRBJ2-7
CASSLGEANSYEQYF
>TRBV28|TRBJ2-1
CASSLFGSGHNEQFF
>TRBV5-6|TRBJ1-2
CASSTGRTDYGYTF
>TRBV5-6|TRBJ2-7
CASSSYYGAYEQYF
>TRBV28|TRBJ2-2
CASSKDRPSGELFF
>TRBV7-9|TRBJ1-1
CASDRGRLNTEAFF
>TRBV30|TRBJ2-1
CAWSEGLGTTEQFF
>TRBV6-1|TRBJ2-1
CASYRANEQFF
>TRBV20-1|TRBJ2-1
CSARGYNGQFF
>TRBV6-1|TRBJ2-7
CASRGGYEQYF
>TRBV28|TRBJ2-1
CASRTPGRTSNEQFF
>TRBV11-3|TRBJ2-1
CASSLVTGGGEQFF
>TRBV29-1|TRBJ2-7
CSVVFFWSGAYEQYF
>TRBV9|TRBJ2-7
CASSARGEGAYEQYF
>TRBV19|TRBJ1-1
CASSIGEAEAFF
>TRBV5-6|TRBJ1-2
CASSTYRVSRVYGYTF
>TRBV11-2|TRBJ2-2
CASTHLAGGTGELFF
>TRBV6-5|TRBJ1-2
CASSPWTGLNYGYTF
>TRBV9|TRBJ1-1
CASSVEVGDTEAFF
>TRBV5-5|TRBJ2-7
CASSLTGNRYEQYF
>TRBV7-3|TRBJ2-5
CASSLGTSGSAGETQYF
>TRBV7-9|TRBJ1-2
CASSLRGYGYTF
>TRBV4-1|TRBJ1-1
CASSQDLAGQAFF
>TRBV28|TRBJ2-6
CASSFGGAGANVLTF
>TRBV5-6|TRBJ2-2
CASSLEQGRELFF
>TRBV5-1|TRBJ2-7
CASSLRDPLFSYEQYF